One and the same sample provided the 16 T cell receptor beta chains below, sequenced in a study of cytomegalovirus exposure and HLA in healthy donors. Vbeta (60) and Jbeta (13) primers were used in the PCR. Libraries were prepared by immunoSEQ multiplex PCR; TCRdb keeps only in-frame clonotypes and omits some of them. The repertoire includes about 120,000 clones, about 80% of them detected once, and 2.5% to 3% sits in the top ten. Sequencing input: PBMCs. The receptors shown here come from a woman aged 60-75 years in good health and CMV-seropositive.

In its sample, this clone was seen many times. The V and J genes are TRBV5-4 and TRBJ2-4, with 11 nucleotides matching TRBD1. The V gene's germline CDR1 is SGHNT and CDR2 YYREEE (reference sequence). The CDR3 totals 14 residues. V was pared by 3 bases and J by 10 bases, with 6 bases of the junction left unmatched. CDR3 nucleotides: TGTGCCAGCAGCTGGTGGGGACAGGGGGGGATTCAGTACTTC. Amino acids: CASSWWGQGGIQYF.

J is TRBJ2-4 and V is TRBV5-1; TRBD1 aligns across 7 bases. Germline V CDR1 and CDR2: SGHRS, YFSETQ. This CDR3 spans 16 amino acids. The ends lost 3 bases at V and 0 bases at J; junction bases unmatched: 6. The CDR3 protein is CASSSGQALAKNIQYF. The CDR3 nucleotides are TGCGCCAGCAGCTCCGGACAGGCCTTAGCCAAAAACATTCAGTACTTC.

This rearrangement joins TRBV10-3 to TRBJ2-7, with TRBD2 as a possible D gene (6 bases). V lost 2 bases and J lost 0, with 11 bases in between. CDR3 length equals 15 residues. Germline V CDR1 and CDR2: ENHRY, SYGVKD. The CDR3 nucleotides read TGTGCCATCAGTGAGCCGGGGGTCAACTCCTACGAGCAGTACTTC. This gives the protein CAISEPGVNSYEQYF.

The J gene is TRBJ2-7, the V gene TRBV10-3; D is unresolved. Germline assignment: CDR1 ENHRY and CDR2 SYGVKD. Trimming shortened V by 6 bases and J by 4 bases, and 13 bases separated the two germline ends. The CDR3 extends over 13 amino acids. The CDR3, as DNA: TGTGCCATCAGAGGCAGGCTGGCGTACGAGCAGTACTTC. Translated, it gives CAIRGRLAYEQYF.

The chain carries TRBV6-5 and TRBJ1-6; maybe TRBD1 (6 bases). CDR3 length: 15 amino acids. Trimming left V 2 bases short and J 9 bases short, with 14 bases between. Germline CDR1 reads MNHEY; CDR2 reads SVGAGI. In nucleotides, the CDR3 is TGTGCCAGCAGTTACCGAAGGACAGTGGGTTCACCCCTCCACTTT. Protein product: CASSYRRTVGSPLHF.

The DNA of the CDR3 is TGTGCCAGCACCAAAGGGACAGGAGGCACAGATACGCAGTATTTT. Its translation: CASTKGTGGTDTQYF. V usage is TRBV6-1 and J usage is TRBJ2-3; 8 bases are shared with TRBD1. V lost 7 bases, J lost 1 base, and 7 bases stayed unmatched. The CDR3 runs 15 residues. Germline loops: CDR1 MNHNS, CDR2 SASEGT.

The chain carries TRBV30 and TRBJ2-3, with D possibly being TRBD2 (5 bases). The CDR3 extends over 11 amino acids. Germline CDR1 reads GTSNPN; CDR2 reads SVGIG (reference sequence). The ends were cut back, 2 bases at V and 6 bases at J, with 6 bases in the middle. In nucleotides, the CDR3 is TGTGCCTGGAGTTTAGCGGATACGCAGTATTTT. Amino acid sequence: CAWSLADTQYF.

The chain combines TRBV5-1 with TRBJ2-1, with D possibly matching TRBD2 (6 bases). Germline values: CDR1 SGHRS, CDR2 YFSETQ. Trimming stripped 0 bases from V and 7 bases from J, with 14 bases between. The CDR3 loop spans 15 amino acids. CDR3 residues: CASSLGGTFRNEQFF. CDR3 bases: TGCGCCAGCAGCTTGGGCGGGACCTTTAGGAATGAGCAGTTCTTC.

This chain joins TRBV13 and TRBJ2-5; 7 bases agree with TRBD1. The tail of the sequence fits TRBJ2-7 better, so the J call may be wrong. The CDR3 is 14 amino acids. The germline gives CDR1 PRHDT, CDR2 FYEKMQ (reference sequence). DNA for the CDR3: TGTGCCAGCAGCACATTAGGGGGCGCTTCCGAGCAGTACTTC. Protein sequence: CASSTLGGASEQYF.

The V gene is TRBV11-2, the J gene TRBJ1-3; D uncertain. The V gene lost 5 bases and the J gene lost 1 base, with 21 bases spanning the gap. Germline values: CDR1 SGHAT, CDR2 FQNNGV. The CDR3 spans 18 residues. The CDR3 coding sequence is TGTGCCAGCAGCCCCCGCTCGACACGCGTGATATCTGGAAACACCATATATTTT. Its protein product is CASSPRSTRVISGNTIYF.

The chain uses TRBV5-1 and TRBJ2-5, with D perhaps TRBD2 (5 bases). The CDR3 is 15 amino acids. Between the trimmed V and J ends, which lost 3 bases and 5 bases, there was a span of 17 bases. Germline V lookup: CDR1 SGHRS, CDR2 YFSETQ. CDR3 bases: TGCGCCAGCAGCTCGACTCCATCGAGAGGGGAGACCCAGTACTTC. Amino acid sequence: CASSSTPSRGETQYF.

The gene calls are TRBV11-1 and TRBJ2-1; D perhaps matches TRBD1 (6 bases). The CDR3 totals 13 residues. V was cut by 4 bases and J by 6 bases, with 10 bases left in between. The V gene's germline CDR1 is SGHAT and CDR2 FQDESV (reference sequence). The CDR3 sequence: CASSWPQGNEQFF. The CDR3 DNA sequence: TGTGCCAGCAGCTGGCCACAGGGCAATGAGCAGTTCTTC.

This chain connects TRBV5-6 to TRBJ2-1, with TRBD2 matching 8 bases. From germline, CDR1 is SGHDT and CDR2 YYEEEE. This CDR3 is built from 17 residues. Trimming removed 4 bases from V and 4 bases from J; junction bases left unmatched: 13. The CDR3 protein is CASSPIPGTRLYNEQFF. The CDR3 DNA follows: TGTGCCAGCAGCCCGATCCCCGGGACTAGACTATACAATGAGCAGTTCTTC.

Ten or more counts support this clone. V is TRBV4-1 and J is TRBJ2-3, with 9 bases identical to TRBD2. CDR1 and CDR2 from the germline V gene are MGHRA and YSYEKL. The CDR3 length is 15 residues. V shed 5 bases and J 1 base; nucleotides not matched to a gene: 4. The CDR3 region has the DNA TGCGCCAGCAGCTATAGCGGGAGTGGCACAGATACGCAGTATTTT. As protein: CASSYSGSGTDTQYF.

The CDR3 DNA is TGTGCCACCTCGACGGCGGGAGAGGGGTATAGCGAGCAGTACTTC. This encodes CATSTAGEGYSEQYF. The chain uses TRBV19 and TRBJ2-7; 7 nucleotides agree with TRBD2. J lost 6 bases, V lost 10 bases, and 18 bases had no gene match. The CDR3 is made up of 15 amino acids. Germline CDR1 and CDR2: LNHDA and SQIVND (reference sequence).

This clone showed up just once. V and J are TRBV11-2 and TRBJ2-3; D is undetermined. CDR3 length: 17 residues. V shed 0 bases and J shed 1 base, with 14 bases lying between them. Germline V gene sequence: CDR1 SGHAT, CDR2 FQNNGV. CDR3 protein: CASSLDHGRRGTDTQYF. As DNA, the CDR3 is TGTGCCAGCAGCTTAGATCACGGCAGGCGTGGCACAGATACGCAGTATTTT.